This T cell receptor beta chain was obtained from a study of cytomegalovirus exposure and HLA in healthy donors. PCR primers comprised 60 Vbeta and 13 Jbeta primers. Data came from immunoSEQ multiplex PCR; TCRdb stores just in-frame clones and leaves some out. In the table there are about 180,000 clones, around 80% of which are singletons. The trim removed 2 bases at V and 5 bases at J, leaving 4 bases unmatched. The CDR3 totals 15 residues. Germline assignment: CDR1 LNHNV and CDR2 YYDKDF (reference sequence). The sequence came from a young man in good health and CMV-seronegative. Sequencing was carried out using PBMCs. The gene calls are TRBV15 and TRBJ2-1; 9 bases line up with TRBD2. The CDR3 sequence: CATSRRTSDHNEQFF. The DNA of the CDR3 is TGTGCCACCAGCAGAAGGACTAGCGACCACAATGAGCAGTTCTTC.